A single sample gave rise to the 11 T cell receptor beta chains below, sequenced in a study of blood T cells in healthy people across ages. The second PCR ran 7 to 11 cycles with a sample-barcoded 5' primer and J-beta primers. One entry per CDR3 protein results from TCRdb running MiXCR on the 5' RACE reads. The data show nearly 800,000 distinct CDR3 sequences, 25% seen once. These records were also assigned to another study, of T cells of mothers and their children.

The specimen sequenced was blood. These receptor sequences come from a boy aged 5-17 years in good health.

The genes are TRBV20-1 and TRBJ2-7, with D perhaps matching TRBD2 (6 bases). V was clipped by 0 bases and J by 5 bases, with 14 bases between them. Germline V gives CDR1 DFQATT, CDR2 SNEGSKA (reference sequence). The CDR3 sequence is 14 residues long. In nucleotides, the CDR3 is TGCAGTGCTAGAGATGAGGGAAGGGAGGACGAGCAGTACTTC. Translation: CSARDEGREDEQYF.

This chain joins TRBV7-2 and TRBJ2-5; 7 nucleotides match TRBD1. CDR1 SGHTA and CDR2 FQGNSA come from the germline V gene. Unmatched junction bases numbered 10, after V lost 1 base and J lost 5 bases. The CDR3 contains 16 residues. Written as DNA, the CDR3 is TGTGCCAGCAGCTTAGGGCAGACAGGGATAGGGGAGACCCAGTACTTC. This translates into CASSLGQTGIGETQYF.

CDR3 protein: CSVEGLAGRASYEQYF. CDR3 sequence (DNA): TGCAGCGTTGAGGGACTAGCGGGACGAGCTTCCTACGAGCAGTACTTC. The gene calls are TRBV29-1 and TRBJ2-5, with TRBD2 identical over 13 bases. The DNA matches TRBJ2-7 better at its end, which makes the J call doubtful. Per the germline V gene, CDR1 is SQVTM and CDR2 is ANQGSEA. The CDR3 runs 16 residues.

The rearrangement links TRBV29-1 to TRBJ2-5; 7 bases line up with TRBD1. J was trimmed by 4 bases and V by 5 bases; bases with no gene match: 4. The CDR3 extends over 12 amino acids. The germline V gene encodes CDR1 SQVTM and CDR2 ANQGSEA. The CDR3 coding sequence is TGCAGCGTTTTGACAGGGTCAGAGACCCAGTACTTC. This gives the protein CSVLTGSETQYF.

The chain employs TRBV20-1 and TRBJ2-7; TRBD1 is a possible D gene (8 bases). There are 17 residues in the CDR3. Germline values: CDR1 DFQATT, CDR2 SNEGSKA (reference sequence). The V end lost 3 bases, the J end lost 5 bases, and 26 bases lay between the germline ends. CDR3 residues: CSASVQGARRGSHEQYF. The DNA for the CDR3 is TGCAGTGCTAGCGTCCAGGGGGCTCGGCGGGGGAGCCACGAGCAGTACTTC.

The chain couples TRBV6-6 to TRBJ2-2; the D gene is possibly TRBD2 (6 bases). The CDR3 is made up of 12 amino acids. Germline V gene sequence: CDR1 MNHNY, CDR2 SVGAGI (reference sequence). V was clipped by 11 bases and J by 1 base, with 8 bases between them. The CDR3 region is CAGGLNTGELFF. The CDR3 DNA is TGTGCCGGGGGGTTGAACACCGGGGAGCTGTTTTTT.

The chain carries TRBV6-1 and TRBJ1-2, with 9 bases aligning to TRBD1. The ends lost 7 bases at V and 6 bases at J; junction bases unmatched: 3. The CDR3 runs to 12 residues. The V gene's germline CDR1 is MNHNS and CDR2 SASEGT. The chain's CDR3 is CASTRTGDGYTF. The CDR3 DNA reads TGTGCCAGCACTAGGACAGGGGATGGCTACACCTTC.

The chain employs TRBV4-1 and TRBJ2-1, with TRBD2 as a possible D gene (6 bases). The germline V gene encodes CDR1 MGHRA and CDR2 YSYEKL. CDR3 size: 13 residues. V was pared by 0 bases and J by 16 bases, with 16 bases between. CDR3 in amino acids: CASSQDEGREEFF. The CDR3 DNA reads TGCGCCAGCAGCCAAGACGAGGGCAGGGAGGAATTCTTC.

The chain has TRBV5-1 and TRBJ2-1, with TRBD2 identical over 10 bases. The CDR3 contains 14 residues. Trimming removed 4 bases from V and 6 bases from J; junction bases left unmatched: 4. Germline lookup yields CDR1 SGHRS and CDR2 YFSETQ. The CDR3 nucleotides are TGCGCCAGCAGCAGCGGGAGGGCCTCCAATGAGCAGTTCTTC. It translates to CASSSGRASNEQFF.

The chain joins TRBV6-4 to TRBJ2-1, with D possibly being TRBD1 (6 bases). Judging by the DNA end, TRBJ2-7 fits better; the J call may be wrong. The germline gives CDR1 MRHNA, CDR2 SNTAGT. This CDR3 has 13 residues. In nucleotides, the CDR3 is TGTGCCAGCAGTGACGGCAGGGGCTCCCGGCAGTACTTC. Translated: CASSDGRGSRQYF.

CDR3 nucleotide sequence: TGCGCCAGCAGCCGTGAATGGACAGGGGAAGAAAAACTGTTTTTT. Protein product: CASSREWTGEEKLFF. V usage is TRBV4-3 and J usage is TRBJ1-4; 9 bases are a match to TRBD1. Looked up from germline, CDR1 is LGHNA and CDR2 is YSLEER. V shed 4 bases and J 8 bases; nucleotides not matched to a gene: 8. This CDR3 contains 15 residues.